These T cell receptor beta chains were read from a single sample in a study of tumor-infiltrating lymphocytes in primary liver carcinoma. TCRdb reprocessed the multiplex PCR reads via MiXCR and lists one record per CDR3 protein. The data show some 200,000 distinct CDR3 sequences, about two thirds seen once. The specimen was peripheral blood. The receptor set was obtained from a woman aged 55-70 years with primary liver carcinoma and hepatitis B virus infection. The CDR3 runs from the conserved cysteine through the conserved F or W. A D gene is named only where the DNA matches it firmly. The listing skips clone size in some rows; elsewhere it reads once, few, many or a size class.

D	V	J	size	CDR3	DNA
TRBD1	TRBV6-5	TRBJ2-3	NA	CASSYGTGTSTDTQYF	TGTGCCAGCAGTTACGGGACAGGGACTAGCACAGATACGCAGTATTTT
NA	TRBV28	TRBJ2-6	many	CASSTYTSSGANVLTF	TGTGCCAGCAGTACCTACACGAGCTCTGGGGCCAACGTCCTGACTTTC
TRBD2	TRBV11-2	TRBJ2-2	NA	CVSSSGLVQDTGELFF	TGTGTTAGCAGCTCCGGACTAGTTCAGGACACCGGGGAGCTGTTTTTT
NA	TRBV28	TRBJ2-7	NA	CAEQEGGGPYEQYF	TGTGCCGAGCAAGAAGGAGGGGGCCCCTACGAGCAGTACTTC
NA	TRBV11-2	TRBJ2-2	NA	CVSSLGGNATGELFF	TGTGTCAGCAGCTTGGGGGGAAATGCGACCGGGGAGCTGTTTTTT
NA	TRBV5-6	TRBJ2-1	NA	CAGSFSGSSYNEQLF	TGTGCCGGCAGCTTTTCCGGGAGCTCCTACAATGAGCAACTCTTC
TRBD2	TRBV20-1	TRBJ2-1	once	CSATPGTSGSFEQFF	TGCAGTGCTACTCCCGGGACTAGCGGGAGTTTTGAGCAGTTCTTC
NA	TRBV10-3	TRBJ2-1	many	CAIRGTGSNEQFF	TGTGCCATCAGGGGCACAGGCTCCAATGAGCAGTTCTTC
TRBD1	TRBV11-1	TRBJ2-7	NA	CISSPGGQGAYEQYF	TGTATCAGCAGCCCCGGCGGACAGGGGGCCTACGAGCAGTACTTC
NA	TRBV29-1	TRBJ2-3	NA	CRVRTSQLSGEQYF	TGCAGGGTCAGGACCTCGCAATTATCAGGGGAGCAGTATTTT
TRBD2	TRBV11-2	TRBJ2-1	medium-sized	CASSLAGGPLEQFF	TGTGCCAGCAGCTTAGCGGGAGGGCCGCTTGAGCAGTTCTTC
TRBD1	TRBV5-1	TRBJ2-3	NA	CASSPGTGYQPQYF	TGCGCCAGCAGCCCGGGGACAGGGTATCAGCCCCAGTATTTT
TRBD2	TRBV6-5	TRBJ2-1	NA	CASSYSGRLGNGQFF	TGTGCCAGCAGTTACAGCGGGAGGCTTGGCAATGGGCAGTTCTTC
NA	TRBV5-4	TRBJ2-3	once	CTSSLGPAGTDTQYF	TGTACCAGCAGCTTAGGACCCGCTGGGACAGATACGCAGTATTTT
NA	TRBV4-2	TRBJ2-7	many	CASSPTPGASYEQYF	TGTGCCAGCAGCCCCACCCCCGGGGCCTCCTACGAGCAGTACTTC
NA	TRBV4-2	TRBJ1-4	many	CASSQPDRNEKLFF	TGTGCCAGCAGCCAGCCGGACAGAAATGAAAAACTGTTTTTT
TRBD1	TRBV10-3	TRBJ1-5	few	CAVRGTGGNQPQHF	TGTGCCGTCAGGGGGACAGGGGGCAATCAGCCCCAGCATTTT
NA	TRBV10-1	TRBJ2-1	NA	CASSALRGGEQLF	TGCGCCAGCAGTGCGCTCAGGGGTGGTGAGCAGCTCTTC
TRBD1	TRBV4-1	TRBJ1-2	NA	CASNQLTGVHYGYTF	TGCGCCAGCAACCAATTGACAGGGGTGCACTATGGTTACACCTTC
NA	TRBV7-8	TRBJ1-2	many	CASSGDGYGYTF	TGTGCCAGCAGCGGGGACGGCTATGGCTACACCTTC
NA	TRBV28	TRBJ1-2	NA	CASSLIGGSYGYTF	TGTGCCAGCAGTTTAATCGGTGGCAGCTATGGCTACACCTTC
NA	TRBV11-2	TRBJ2-5	NA	CASSKGQAEEAQYF	TGTGCCAGCAGCAAGGGACAAGCCGAAGAGGCCCAGTACTTC
NA	TRBV10-2	TRBJ1-5	once	CSSSSRGRGDNQPQHF	TGCTCCAGCAGTTCTAGGGGCAGAGGGGACAATCAGCCCCAGCATTTT
TRBD1	TRBV5-1	TRBJ2-7	NA	CTSSSGTGLYEQYF	TGCACCAGCAGCTCCGGGACAGGCCTATACGAGCAGTACTTC
NA	TRBV5-1	TRBJ2-7	few	CASSLADPAKQYF	TGCGCCAGCAGCTTGGCGGACCCCGCGAAGCAGTACTTC
NA	TRBV11-2	TRBJ2-7	NA	CVSSSGGRATDEQYF	TGTGTCAGCAGTTCTGGGGGCAGGGCGACCGACGAGCAGTACTTC
NA	TRBV5-1	TRBJ2-3	NA	CVSSLRGAASTDTQYF	TGCGTCAGCAGCTTGCGGGGAGCAGCTAGCACAGATACGCAGTATTTT
TRBD2	TRBV28	TRBJ2-5	NA	CASSSNRAGAEIQYF	TGTGCCAGCAGTTCCAACCGAGCGGGAGCAGAGATCCAGTACTTC
NA	TRBV11-2	TRBJ2-1	NA	CASSLRRTLNHNEQFF	TGTGCCAGTAGCTTAAGGAGAACTCTCAACCACAATGAGCAGTTCTTC
TRBD1	TRBV5-6	TRBJ1-2	NA	CVSSPTGTGNGYTF	TGTGTCAGCAGCCCGACCGGGACAGGAAATGGCTACACATTC
TRBD2	TRBV6-5	TRBJ2-1	NA	CASNPPGLAVYNEQFF	TGTGCCAGTAATCCGCCGGGACTAGCGGTCTACAATGAGCAGTTCTTC
TRBD2	TRBV6-6	TRBJ2-7	many	CASSLGGRAGYEQYF	TGTGCCAGCAGCCTGGGGGGGAGGGCTGGCTACGAGCAGTACTTC
TRBD2	TRBV12-3/TRBV12-4	TRBJ2-3	many	CASRHSLAGGTDTQYF	TGTGCCAGCAGGCACTCACTAGCGGGAGGCACAGATACGCAGTATTTT
TRBD1	TRBV6-1	TRBJ2-7	many	CASRNRQGSYEQYF	TGTGCCAGCAGGAACAGACAGGGCTCCTACGAGCAGTACTTC
TRBD2	TRBV5-1	TRBJ2-1	NA	CASSLAAGGDPNEQFF	TGCGCCAGCAGCTTGGCCGCGGGAGGGGACCCCAATGAGCAGTTCTTC
TRBD2	TRBV11-3	TRBJ2-7	NA	CASNLAGVSEQYF	TGTGCCAGCAACTTAGCGGGAGTAAGCGAGCAGTATTTC
TRBD2	TRBV7-8	TRBJ2-5	many	CASSLVAGGGETQYF	TGTGCCAGCAGCTTAGTTGCGGGAGGCGGGGAGACCCAGTACTTC
NA	TRBV5-4	TRBJ2-1	few	CAHSKGPADNEQFF	TGTGCCCACAGCAAGGGACCGGCGGATAATGAGCAGTTCTTC
NA	TRBV6-6	TRBJ1-1	many	CASSFHRRDTEAFF	TGTGCCAGCAGTTTTCATCGACGCGACACTGAAGCTTTCTTT
NA	TRBV28	TRBJ1-1	NA	CASSLRPVAFF	TGTGCCAGCAGTTTACGCCCCGTCGCTTTCTTT
NA	TRBV11-2	TRBJ2-7	NA	CASSLGWWQLHEQYF	TGTGCCAGCAGCTTAGGATGGTGGCAGCTCCACGAGCAGTACTTC
TRBD1	TRBV19	TRBJ2-3	once	CASSPRGGTGPDTQYF	TGCGCCAGTAGTCCCCGAGGAGGGACAGGGCCAGATACGCAGTATTTT
TRBD1	TRBV5-4	TRBJ1-6	few	CASSLAGGSGRSPLHF	TGTGCCAGCAGCTTGGCAGGGGGCTCGGGACGGTCACCCCTCCACTTT
NA	TRBV11-1	TRBJ2-2	NA	CACSLAAGPNIGELFF	TGTGCCTGCAGCTTAGCGGCAGGTCCTAACATCGGGGAGCTGTTTTTT
NA	TRBV11-2	TRBJ1-4	NA	CASSLGSSLEKLFF	TGTGCCAGCAGCTTAGGAAGCAGCCTTGAAAAACTGTTTTTT
TRBD2	TRBV11-2	TRBJ2-2	NA	CTSRGLAGVPTGELFF	TGTACCAGCAGGGGACTAGCGGGAGTGCCCACCGGGGAGCTGTTTTTT
NA	TRBV10-3	TRBJ1-2	many	CAISTSQEQGYTF	TGTGCCATCAGTACATCTCAGGAACAGGGCTACACCTTC
TRBD2	TRBV5-1	TRBJ2-1	NA	CTSSVTSGEQFF	TGCACCAGCAGCGTGACTAGCGGAGAGCAGTTCTTC
NA	TRBV6-1	TRBJ2-4	many	CASSEEGLSNDIQYF	TGTGCCAGCAGTGAAGAGGGCCTCAGCAACGACATTCAGTACTTC
NA	TRBV5-5	TRBJ1-1	few	CASSFPSASNTEAFF	TGTGCCAGCAGCTTCCCTTCAGCTTCGAACACTGAAGCTTTCTTT
TRBD2	TRBV30	TRBJ2-1	NA	CAWTPSGRGGSYNERFF	TGTGCCTGGACCCCTAGCGGGAGGGGGGGTTCCTACAATGAGCGGTTCTTC
TRBD1	TRBV13	TRBJ2-7	NA	CASSTGQGGDEQYF	TGTGCCAGCAGCACGGGACAGGGGGGAGACGAGCAGTACTTC
TRBD2	TRBV7-3	TRBJ2-1	NA	CASSSGLAGPPGEQFF	TGTGCCAGCAGCTCGGGACTAGCGGGACCCCCGGGTGAGCAGTTCTTC
NA	TRBV14	TRBJ1-2	NA	CASSQEWYGYTF	TGTGCCAGCAGCCAAGAGTGGTATGGCTACACCTTC
TRBD1	TRBV29-1	TRBJ2-3	NA	CSVGPRGQDTQYF	TGCAGCGTTGGACCCAGGGGGCAAGATACGCAGTATTTT
NA	TRBV11-2	TRBJ2-2	NA	CISSLDRTGELFF	TGTATCAGCAGCTTAGATAGGACTGGGGAGTTGTTTTTT
NA	TRBV12-3/TRBV12-4	TRBJ2-6	NA	CASSSSGFGANILTF	TGTGCCAGCAGTTCGTCGGGGTTTGGGGCCAACATCCTGACTTTC
NA	TRBV7-9	TRBJ1-1	few	CASSLVGGLNTEAFF	TGTGCCAGCAGCTTAGTGGGGGGACTGAACACTGAAGCTTTCTTT
TRBD1	TRBV30	TRBJ1-1	NA	CAWTPRTGRFNTEAFF	TGTGCCTGGACCCCGAGGACAGGGCGATTTAACACTGAAGCTTTCTTT